This T cell receptor (beta chain) is drawn from a study of cytomegalovirus exposure and HLA in healthy donors. The PCR made use of 60 Vbeta and 13 Jbeta primers. Authors' analysis steps: In a later analysis, approximately 73 million unique TCR beta chains included roughly 11 million shared by two or more donors. Assay: immunoSEQ multiplex PCR; the TCRdb copy retains only in-frame clones and omits some. V and J calls and clone size come straight from that table; D and trimming were deduced from the DNA. The data contain roughly 150,000 clones, 60% to 75% of them seen just once; the ten biggest clones take up almost 3%. Trimming removed 2 bases from V and 5 bases from J; junction bases left unmatched: 2. Germline CDR1 is SGHRS and CDR2 is YFSETQ. The CDR3 extends over 13 amino acids.

The gene calls are TRBV5-1 and TRBJ2-7, with TRBD2 identical over 9 bases. The sample comprised PBMCs. The TCR was taken from a woman aged 45-65 years in good health and CMV-seropositive. For the CDR3, the DNA is TGCGCCAGCAGCTTAGCGGGGGGTGACGAGCAGTACTTC. Translation gives CASSLAGGDEQYF.